The 9 T cell receptor beta chains below were found in one sample sequenced in a study of OX40 agonist ivuxolimab in advanced cancers. Libraries were prepared by immunoSEQ multiplex PCR; TCRdb keeps only in-frame clonotypes and omits some of them. This sample carries about 77,000 clones, about 85% of them seen once, and the ten largest clones take approximately 4.5%. The material was CD4+ or CD8+ T cells sorted from blood, obtained in a trial of the OX40 agonist ivuxolimab. The receptors were sampled from an adult with an advanced solid tumor such as melanoma, head and neck, liver or kidney cancer.

The chain combines TRBV7-9 with TRBJ1-5, with a weak D call TRBD1 (5 bases). From germline, CDR1 is SEHNR and CDR2 FQNEAQ (reference sequence). The CDR3 sequence is 16 residues long. Trimming took 5 bases from V and 0 from J, leaving 14 bases between them. The CDR3 DNA follows: TGTGCCAGCAGCGACTCGGGGCCCTATAGCAATCAGCCCCAGCATTTT. Translation gives CASSDSGPYSNQPQHF.

This chain links TRBV2 with TRBJ2-2; D is possibly TRBD1 or TRBD2 (5 bases each). The CDR3 spans 15 residues. Germline V lookup: CDR1 SNHLY, CDR2 FYNNEI. V was trimmed by 5 bases and J by 3 bases, leaving 13 bases between them. The CDR3 DNA sequence: TGTGCCAGCAGTCGGGAAAGGGGAGACACCGGGGAGCTGTTTTTT. Its translation is CASSRERGDTGELFF.

The rearrangement joins TRBV7-2 to TRBJ2-7; D may match TRBD1 or TRBD2 (5 bases each). The germline V gene encodes CDR1 SGHTA and CDR2 FQGNSA. The CDR3 covers 14 residues. The germline V and J ends were trimmed by 3 bases and 2 bases, with 11 bases remaining between them. This chain's CDR3 is CASSFALGAYEQYF. CDR3 DNA: TGTGCCAGCAGCTTCGCTTTGGGGGCCTACGAGCAGTACTTC.

This CDR3 reads CASSVTGGGRAFF. For the CDR3, the DNA is TGTGCCAGCAGTGTGACAGGGGGAGGTAGGGCTTTCTTT. This chain uses TRBV27 with TRBJ1-1; 9 positions match TRBD1. The germline V gene has CDR1 MNHEY and CDR2 SMNVEV (reference sequence). V lost 5 bases to trimming and J lost 11 bases; unmatched junction nucleotides: 9. CDR3 size: 13 residues.

This clone occurred a few times. This chain's CDR3 is CASSHKWTQEAFF. CDR3 DNA: TGTGCCAGCAGCCACAAGTGGACACAGGAAGCTTTCTTT. The V gene is TRBV5-6, the J gene TRBJ1-1; D possibly corresponds to TRBD1 (5 bases). This CDR3 contains 13 residues. The germline CDR1 and CDR2 sequences are SGHDT and YYEEEE. Between the trimmed V and J ends, which lost 4 bases and 8 bases, there was a span of 15 bases.

This chain uses TRBV6-1 with TRBJ1-3; D remains ambiguous. This CDR3 spans 13 amino acids. Germline CDR1 reads MNHNS; CDR2 reads SASEGT. The V end lost 7 bases, the J end lost 7 bases, and 14 bases lay between the germline ends. In DNA, the CDR3 is TGTGCCAGCAACACCGACGGGGTCAACACCATATATTTT. This translates into CASNTDGVNTIYF.

V gene TRBV6-6 combines with J gene TRBJ2-7; 9 bases map to TRBD1. The CDR3 is 16 amino acids. The trim removed 6 bases at V and 0 bases at J, leaving 9 bases unmatched. Germline V gene lookup returns CDR1 MNHNY and CDR2 SVGAGI (reference sequence). The CDR3 here is CASSYSGDRASYEQYF. The CDR3 DNA is TGTGCCAGCAGCTATTCTGGGGACAGGGCCTCCTACGAGCAGTACTTC.

This chain connects TRBV6-5 to TRBJ1-5; D is perhaps TRBD1 (5 bases). CDR3 length: 14 amino acids. The ends were cut back, 3 bases at V and 3 bases at J, with 9 bases in the middle. Per the germline V gene, CDR1 is MNHEY and CDR2 is SVGAGI. The CDR3 spells CASSYTGTNQPQHF. In nucleotides, the CDR3 is TGTGCCAGCAGTTATACAGGAACCAATCAGCCCCAGCATTTT.

The chain has TRBV5-1 and TRBJ1-3, with 7 positions matching TRBD1. The germline gives CDR1 SGHRS, CDR2 YFSETQ. The V gene end was trimmed by 0 bases and the J gene end by 0 bases; junction bases not matched to a gene: 3. The CDR3 covers 16 residues. The CDR3: CASSLEGADSGNTIYF. CDR3 in DNA: TGCGCCAGCAGCTTGGAGGGGGCAGACTCTGGAAACACCATATATTTT.